This T cell receptor beta chain was sequenced during a study of glioma-infiltrating T cells. About this clonotype itself: Its antigen is still unknown.

Amplification of TCR alpha and beta CDR3 regions from RNA used iRepertoire nested multiplex PCR. One-step reverse transcription and amplification started from approximately 100-400 ng of tissue mRNA or PBMC total RNA. TCRdb processed the multiplex PCR reads anew with MiXCR; each CDR3 protein has one entry. The table has approximately 90,000 distinct CDR3 sequences, around a quarter seen once. This CDR3 contains 17 residues. The V gene end was trimmed by 6 bases and the J gene end by 0 bases; junction bases not matched to a gene: 8. Notes on the study in general: Only very few CDR3 sequences appeared in both tissue and blood. Non-neoplastic patients had below-expected tissue-blood divergence, while all gliomas exceeded expectation.

Sample: glioma tissue, nonneoplastic brain tissue, or PBMCs (not recorded which). The clonotype originates from a human donor with low-grade glioma or glioblastoma, undergoing nonglioma brain surgery, or in good health (not recorded which). V is TRBV12-3 or TRBV12-4 and J is TRBJ2-2; 9 positions agree with TRBD2. CDR3 sequence: CASSRSLAGANTGELFF. As DNA, the CDR3 is TGTGCCAGCAGCCGATCTTTAGCGGGGGCGAACACCGGGGAGCTGTTTTTT.